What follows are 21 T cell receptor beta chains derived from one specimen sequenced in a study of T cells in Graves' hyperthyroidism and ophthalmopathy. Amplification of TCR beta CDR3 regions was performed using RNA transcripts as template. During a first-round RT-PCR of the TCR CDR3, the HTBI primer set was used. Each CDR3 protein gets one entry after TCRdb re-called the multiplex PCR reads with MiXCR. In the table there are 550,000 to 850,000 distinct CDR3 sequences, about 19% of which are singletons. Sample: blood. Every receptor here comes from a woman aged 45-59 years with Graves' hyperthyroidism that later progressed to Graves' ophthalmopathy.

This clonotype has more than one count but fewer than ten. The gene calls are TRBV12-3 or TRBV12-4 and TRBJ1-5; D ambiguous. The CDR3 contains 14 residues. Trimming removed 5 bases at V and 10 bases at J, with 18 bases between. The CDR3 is CASSGSNFGSPQHF. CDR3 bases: TGTGCCAGCAGTGGGTCCAATTTCGGGAGCCCCCAGCATTTT.

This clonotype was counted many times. CDR3 region: CASSWEQGGDNRANVLTF. As DNA, the CDR3 is TGTGCCAGCAGCTGGGAACAGGGGGGCGATAATAGGGCCAACGTCCTGACTTTC. The chain carries TRBV7-6 and TRBJ2-6, with 8 bases identical to TRBD1. The CDR3 sequence is 18 residues long. With V trimmed by 4 bases and J by 5 bases, 13 bases remained unmatched. Germline V gene data show CDR1 as SGHVS and CDR2 as FNYEAQ. Together with reference TRBV7-6 and TRBJ2-6, the CDR3 gives the full variable domain: GAGVSQSPRYKVTKRGQDVALRCDPISGHVSLYWYRQALGQGPEFLTYFNYEAQQDKSGLPNDRFSAERPEGSISTLTIQRTEQRDSAMYRCASSWEQGGDNRANVLTFGAGSRLTVL.

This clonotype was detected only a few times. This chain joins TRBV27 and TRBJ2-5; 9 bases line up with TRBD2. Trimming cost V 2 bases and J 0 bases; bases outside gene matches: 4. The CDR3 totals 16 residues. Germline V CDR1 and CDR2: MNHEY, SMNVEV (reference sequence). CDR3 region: CASSLLGGGDQETQYF. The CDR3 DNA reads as TGTGCCAGCAGTTTACTAGGCGGGGGGGACCAAGAGACCCAGTACTTC.

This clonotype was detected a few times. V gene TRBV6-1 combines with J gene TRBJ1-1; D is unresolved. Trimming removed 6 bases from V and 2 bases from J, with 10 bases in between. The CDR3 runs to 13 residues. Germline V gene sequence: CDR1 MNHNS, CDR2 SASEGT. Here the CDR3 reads CASSKTDNTEAFF. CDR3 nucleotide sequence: TGTGCCAGCAGCAAAACAGATAACACTGAAGCTTTCTTT.

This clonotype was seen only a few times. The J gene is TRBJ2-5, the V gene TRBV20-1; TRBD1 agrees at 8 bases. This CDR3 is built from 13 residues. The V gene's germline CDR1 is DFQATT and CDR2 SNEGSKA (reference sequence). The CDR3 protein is CSYRGNGKETQYF. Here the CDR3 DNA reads TGCAGCTACAGGGGGAACGGGAAAGAGACCCAGTACTTC.

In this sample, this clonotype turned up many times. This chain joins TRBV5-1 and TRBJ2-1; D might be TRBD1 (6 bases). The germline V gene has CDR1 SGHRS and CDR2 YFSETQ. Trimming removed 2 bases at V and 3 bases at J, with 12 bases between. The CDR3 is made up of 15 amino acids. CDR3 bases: TGCGCCAGCAGCTTTCAACAGGGAAGCTACAATGAGCAGTTCTTC. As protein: CASSFQQGSYNEQFF.

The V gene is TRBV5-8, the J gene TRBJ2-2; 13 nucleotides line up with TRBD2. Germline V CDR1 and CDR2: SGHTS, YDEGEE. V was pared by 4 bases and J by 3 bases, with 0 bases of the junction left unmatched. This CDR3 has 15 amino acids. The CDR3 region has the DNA TGTGCCAGCAGCGGACTAGCGGGGGACACCGGGGAGCTGTTTTTT. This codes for CASSGLAGDTGELFF.

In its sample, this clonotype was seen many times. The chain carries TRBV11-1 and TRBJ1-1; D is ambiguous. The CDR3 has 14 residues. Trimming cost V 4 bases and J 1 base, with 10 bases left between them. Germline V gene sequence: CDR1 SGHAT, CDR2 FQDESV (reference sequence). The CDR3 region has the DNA TGTGCCAGCAGCTCCCACCACGAGAACACTGAAGCTTTCTTT. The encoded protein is CASSSHHENTEAFF.

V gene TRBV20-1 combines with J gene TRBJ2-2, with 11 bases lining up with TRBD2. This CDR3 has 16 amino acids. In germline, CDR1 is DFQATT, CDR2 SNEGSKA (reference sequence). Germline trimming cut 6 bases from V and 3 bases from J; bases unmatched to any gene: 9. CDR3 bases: TGCAGTGCCTCAATAGCGGGGGGGCTATACACCGGGGAGCTGTTTTTT. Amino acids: CSASIAGGLYTGELFF.

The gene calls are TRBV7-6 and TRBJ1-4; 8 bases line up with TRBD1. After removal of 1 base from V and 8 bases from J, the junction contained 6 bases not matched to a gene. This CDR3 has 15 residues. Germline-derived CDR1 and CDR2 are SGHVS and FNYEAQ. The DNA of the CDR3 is TGTGCCAGCAGCTTAGAGACAGGGGCTGTGGAAAAACTGTTTTTT. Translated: CASSLETGAVEKLFF.

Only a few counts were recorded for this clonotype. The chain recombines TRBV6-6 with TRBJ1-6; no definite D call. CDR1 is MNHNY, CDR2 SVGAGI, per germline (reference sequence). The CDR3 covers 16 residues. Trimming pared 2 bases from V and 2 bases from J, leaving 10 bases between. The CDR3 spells CASSYGVGTYNSPLHF. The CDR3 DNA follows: TGTGCCAGCAGTTACGGTGTGGGTACCTATAATTCACCCCTCCACTTT.

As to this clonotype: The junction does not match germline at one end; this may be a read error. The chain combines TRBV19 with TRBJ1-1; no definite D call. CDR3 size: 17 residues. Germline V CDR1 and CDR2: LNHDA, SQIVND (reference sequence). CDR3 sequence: CVSAAPRTDAMNTEAFF. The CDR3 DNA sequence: TGTGTCAGTGCGGCCCCCCGCACAGACGCCATGAACACTGAAGCTTTCTTT. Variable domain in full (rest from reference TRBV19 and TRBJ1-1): DGGITQSPKYLFRKEGQNVTLSCEQNLNHDAMYWYRQDPGQGLRLIYYSQIVNDFQKGDIAEGYSVSREKKESFPLTVTSAQKNPTAFYLCVSAAPRTDAMNTEAFFGQGTRLTVV.

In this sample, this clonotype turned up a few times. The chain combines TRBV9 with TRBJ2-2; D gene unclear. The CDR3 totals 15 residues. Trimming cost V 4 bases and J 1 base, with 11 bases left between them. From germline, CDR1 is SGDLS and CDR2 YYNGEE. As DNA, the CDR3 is TGTGCCAGCAGCTCGGCAGCCAGGAACACCGGGGAGCTGTTTTTT. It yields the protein CASSSAARNTGELFF.

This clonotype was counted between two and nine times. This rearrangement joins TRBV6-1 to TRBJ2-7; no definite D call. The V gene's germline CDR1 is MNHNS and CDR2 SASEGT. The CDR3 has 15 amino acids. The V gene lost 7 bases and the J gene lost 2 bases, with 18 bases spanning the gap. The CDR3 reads CASTPVRGSTYEQYF. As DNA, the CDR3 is TGTGCCAGCACCCCGGTCAGAGGCTCCACCTACGAGCAGTACTTC.

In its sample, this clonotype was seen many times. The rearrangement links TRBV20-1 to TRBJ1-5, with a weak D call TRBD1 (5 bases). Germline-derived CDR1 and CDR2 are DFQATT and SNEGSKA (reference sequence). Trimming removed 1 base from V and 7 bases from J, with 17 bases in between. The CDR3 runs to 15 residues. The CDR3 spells CSARGRGEWLQPQHF. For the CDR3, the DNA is TGCAGTGCTAGAGGGCGGGGGGAATGGTTACAGCCCCAGCATTTT.

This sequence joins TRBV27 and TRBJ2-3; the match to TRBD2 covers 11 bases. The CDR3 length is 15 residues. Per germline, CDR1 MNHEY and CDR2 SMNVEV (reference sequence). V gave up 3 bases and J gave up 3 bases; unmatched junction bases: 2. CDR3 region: CASSFSGGDTDTQYF. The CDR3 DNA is TGTGCCAGCAGTTTTAGCGGGGGGGATACAGATACGCAGTATTTT.

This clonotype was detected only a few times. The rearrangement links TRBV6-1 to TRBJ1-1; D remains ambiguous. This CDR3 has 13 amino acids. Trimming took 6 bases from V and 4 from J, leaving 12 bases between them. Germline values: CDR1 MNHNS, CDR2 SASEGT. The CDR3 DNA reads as TGTGCCAGCAGGAATGGACCGAGCACTGAAGCTTTCTTT. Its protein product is CASRNGPSTEAFF.

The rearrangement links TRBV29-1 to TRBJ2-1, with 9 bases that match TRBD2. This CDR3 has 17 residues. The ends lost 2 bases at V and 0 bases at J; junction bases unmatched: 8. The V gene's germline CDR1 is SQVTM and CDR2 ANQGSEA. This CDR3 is CSVEPAGGYSSYNEQFF. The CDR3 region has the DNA TGCAGCGTTGAACCAGCGGGGGGCTACAGCTCCTACAATGAGCAGTTCTTC.

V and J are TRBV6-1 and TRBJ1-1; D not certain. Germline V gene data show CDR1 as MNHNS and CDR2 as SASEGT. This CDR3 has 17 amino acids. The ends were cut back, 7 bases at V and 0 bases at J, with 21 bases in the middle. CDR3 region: CASKTTLGGRMNTEAFF. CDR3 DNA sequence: TGTGCCAGCAAAACAACGTTGGGTGGTAGGATGAACACTGAAGCTTTCTTT.

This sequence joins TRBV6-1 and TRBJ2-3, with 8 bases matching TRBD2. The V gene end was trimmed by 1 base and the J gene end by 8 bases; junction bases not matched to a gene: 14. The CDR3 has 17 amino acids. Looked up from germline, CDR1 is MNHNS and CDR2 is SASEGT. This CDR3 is CASSEGEAGVAGGTQYF. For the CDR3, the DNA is TGTGCCAGCAGTGAAGGGGAAGCGGGGGTGGCCGGAGGTACGCAGTATTTT.

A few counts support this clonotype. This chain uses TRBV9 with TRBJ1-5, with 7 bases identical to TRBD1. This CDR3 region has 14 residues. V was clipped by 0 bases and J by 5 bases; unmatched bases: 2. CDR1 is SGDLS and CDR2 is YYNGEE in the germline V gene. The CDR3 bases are TGTGCCAGCAGCGTAGAGGGGGCTGATCAGCCCCAGCATTTT. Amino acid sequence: CASSVEGADQPQHF.